The 24 T cell receptor beta chains listed next were all sequenced from one sample in a study of T cell responses to AZD1222 COVID-19 vaccine. The repertoire was sequenced with immunoSEQ multiplex PCR; TCRdb's copy has only in-frame clones and lacks some. Among 20,000 or so clones listed, roughly 86% were seen once. Sequences were derived from peripheral blood, sampled 28 days after the second AZD1222 dose. The receptors were sampled from an adult who received the AZD1222 COVID-19 vaccine.

This chain joins TRBV7-8 and TRBJ1-2; possibly TRBD1 for D (5 bases). The V end lost 2 bases, the J end lost 8 bases, and 21 bases lay between the germline ends. Germline V gene data show CDR1 as SGHVS and CDR2 as FQNEAQ. This CDR3 contains 16 residues. The CDR3 spells CASSLLPRQAAGGYTF. CDR3 nucleotides: TGTGCCAGCAGCTTACTACCCCGCCAGGCGGCAGGGGGCTACACCTTC.

This clone has only one observation. The CDR3 loop reads CASSDRGGLESYTF. The CDR3 DNA sequence: TGCGCCAGCAGTGATAGGGGGGGCCTGGAGAGCTACACCTTC. The V gene is TRBV10-2, the J gene TRBJ1-2; TRBD1 might be the D (6 bases). The V end was cut by 3 bases, the J end by 9 bases, with 17 bases between. Germline V gives CDR1 WSHSY, CDR2 SAAADI. The CDR3 runs to 14 residues.

The chain is built from TRBV29-1 and TRBJ2-2; 7 bases are a match to TRBD1. V lost 5 bases to trimming and J lost 4 bases; unmatched junction nucleotides: 13. Looked up from germline, CDR1 is SQVTM and CDR2 is ANQGSEA. There are 16 residues in the CDR3. Written as DNA, the CDR3 is TGCAGCGTTACTAAGACCAGGGGGTTGACCACCGGGGAGCTGTTTTTT. Translating it yields CSVTKTRGLTTGELFF.

The chain employs TRBV3-1 (or the pseudogene TRBV3-2) and TRBJ2-5; tentative D call: TRBD2 (6 bases). The V gene lost 2 bases and the J gene lost 5 bases, with 9 bases spanning the gap. This CDR3 has 13 amino acids. Germline CDR1 reads LGHDT; CDR2 reads YNNKEL (reference sequence). The chain's CDR3 is CASSQTSSETQYF. CDR3 in DNA: TGTGCCAGCAGCCAAACTAGCTCGGAGACCCAGTACTTC.

The chain combines TRBV28 with TRBJ1-2; 10 positions match TRBD1. The ends lost 4 bases at V and 5 bases at J; junction bases unmatched: 7. Germline V gene data show CDR1 as MDHEN and CDR2 as SYDVKM. The CDR3 runs to 15 residues. This CDR3 is CASSSTPGQGYGYTF. The CDR3 DNA sequence: TGTGCCAGCAGTTCCACCCCGGGACAGGGGTATGGCTACACCTTC.

The chain carries TRBV2 and TRBJ1-2, with TRBD1 matching over 7 bases. The CDR3 length is 13 residues. V lost 6 bases, J lost 7 bases, and 8 bases stayed unmatched. The germline V gene has CDR1 SNHLY and CDR2 FYNNEI. CDR3 protein: CASSPIRQGGYTF. The CDR3 bases are TGTGCCAGCAGCCCTATCCGACAGGGTGGCTACACCTTC. Full variable domain (remainder filled in from reference TRBV2 and TRBJ1-2): EPEVTQTPSHQVTQMGQEVILRCVPISNHLYFYWYRQILGQKVEFLVSFYNNEISEKSEIFDDQFSVERPDGSNFTLKIRSTKLEDSAMYFCASSPIRQGGYTFGSGTRLTVV.

This clone was seen once. The V and J genes are TRBV3-1 (or the pseudogene TRBV3-2) and TRBJ1-1, with D possibly being TRBD1 (6 bases). Germline CDR1 LGHDT, CDR2 YNNKEL (reference sequence). V was clipped by 6 bases and J by 6 bases, with 14 bases between them. The length of the CDR3 is 13 residues. The CDR3 coding sequence is TGTGCCAGCAGTCTCACAGGGAGGTCTGAAGCTTTCTTT. It specifies CASSLTGRSEAFF.

The chain couples TRBV27 to TRBJ1-4; TRBD1 matches at 9 bases. Germline V gives CDR1 MNHEY, CDR2 SMNVEV (reference sequence). The CDR3 is made up of 15 amino acids. The junction had 5 bases not matched to a gene; V was cut back by 5 bases and J by 4 bases. The CDR3 bases are TGTGCCAGCAGTCCGTGGACAGGGGTTAATGAAAAACTGTTTTTT. Translated: CASSPWTGVNEKLFF.

The chain recombines TRBV28 with TRBJ2-2, with 8 bases aligning to TRBD2. Germline V gene sequence: CDR1 MDHEN, CDR2 SYDVKM. CDR3 length: 15 residues. J was trimmed by 7 bases and V by 8 bases; bases with no gene match: 12. CDR3 loop: CASEKSGGTVGELFF. The CDR3, as DNA: TGTGCCAGCGAGAAGAGCGGGGGTACGGTCGGGGAGCTGTTTTTT.

The rearrangement joins TRBV28 to TRBJ2-7, with 15 bases lining up with TRBD2. This CDR3 is 14 amino acids long. After removal of 5 bases from V and 9 bases from J, the junction contained 5 bases not matched to a gene. CDR1 is MDHEN, CDR2 SYDVKM, per germline. The DNA of the CDR3 is TGTGCCAGCAGTCCCGGGACTAGCGGGAGGTCGCAGTACTTC. Protein sequence: CASSPGTSGRSQYF.

The genes are TRBV11-3 and TRBJ2-1; possible D gene TRBD2, 6 bases. This CDR3 comprises 15 residues. Trimming removed 3 bases from V and 0 bases from J, with 9 bases in between. The germline CDR1 and CDR2 sequences are SGHNT and YENEEA. CDR3 DNA sequence: TGTGCCAGCAGCTTGTTCGGGAGCTCCTACAATGAGCAGTTCTTC. This encodes CASSLFGSSYNEQFF.

The chain employs TRBV4-1 and TRBJ2-5; 7 positions match TRBD2. The ends lost 1 base at V and 5 bases at J; junction bases unmatched: 4. This CDR3 has 14 amino acids. CDR1 is MGHRA and CDR2 is YSYEKL in the germline V gene. The CDR3 bases are TGCGCCAGCAGCCAAGTTCCTAGCGGCGAGACCCAGTACTTC. Residues: CASSQVPSGETQYF.

The chain couples TRBV5-5 to TRBJ1-6; D not resolved. V dropped 1 base and J dropped 5 bases, with 13 bases sitting between them. CDR1 is SGHKS and CDR2 is YYEKEE in the germline V gene (reference sequence). The CDR3 is 16 amino acids. The CDR3 nucleotides read TGTGCCAGCAGCTTGCGGATGCGGGCTAATAATTCACCCCTCCACTTT. Translated: CASSLRMRANNSPLHF.

CDR3 DNA sequence: TGTGCCAGCAGGGACAGCACAGATACGCAGTATTTT. Amino acids: CASRDSTDTQYF. The chain is built from TRBV12-3 or TRBV12-4 and TRBJ2-3; unclear D gene. V lost 6 bases, J lost 0 bases, and 4 bases lay in between. The CDR3 runs to 12 residues.

The genes are TRBV2 and TRBJ2-7; D gene uncertain. V was pared by 3 bases and J by 1 base, with 7 bases between. This CDR3 region has 13 residues. Looked up from germline, CDR1 is SNHLY and CDR2 is FYNNEI. In DNA, the CDR3 is TGTGCCAGCAGTGATGTATTTTCCTACGAGCAGTACGTC. Translated, it gives CASSDVFSYEQYV.

The chain is built from TRBV2 and TRBJ1-5; unclear D gene. The CDR3 is 14 amino acids. Trimming stripped 6 bases from V and 3 bases from J, with 12 bases between. Germline V CDR1 and CDR2: SNHLY, FYNNEI. This chain's CDR3 is CASRGTGDNQPQHF. The CDR3 DNA is TGTGCCAGCAGGGGAACTGGAGACAATCAGCCCCAGCATTTT.

The J gene is TRBJ1-2, the V gene TRBV10-3, with a weak D call TRBD1 (6 bases). Trimming removed 4 bases from V and 2 bases from J, with 8 bases in between. Germline CDR1 reads ENHRY; CDR2 reads SYGVKD. This CDR3 is 13 amino acids long. The CDR3 sequence: CAISGQENYGYTF. As DNA, the CDR3 is TGTGCCATCAGTGGACAGGAGAACTATGGCTACACCTTC.

The chain is built from TRBV5-8 and TRBJ1-4, with 7 bases matching TRBD1. After removal of 3 bases from V and 6 bases from J, the junction contained 2 bases not matched to a gene. CDR3 length: 13 amino acids. Per the germline V gene, CDR1 is SGHTS and CDR2 is YDEGEE. CDR3 bases: TGTGCCAGCAGCTCGACAGGGTATGAAAAACTGTTTTTT. Protein sequence: CASSSTGYEKLFF.

This chain links TRBV2 with TRBJ1-3, with TRBD1 as a possible D gene (6 bases). Germline V gene lookup returns CDR1 SNHLY and CDR2 FYNNEI. The CDR3 covers 13 residues. Trimming cost V 5 bases and J 5 bases, with 10 bases left between them. This CDR3 reads CASSWTARNTIYF. CDR3 sequence (DNA): TGTGCCAGCAGTTGGACAGCTAGAAACACCATATATTTT.

J is TRBJ2-2 and V is TRBV11-2; TRBD1 might be the D (5 bases). Trimming pared 2 bases from V and 15 bases from J, leaving 10 bases between. Germline CDR1 and CDR2: SGHAT and FQNNGV. The CDR3 has 11 amino acids. The CDR3 DNA follows: TGTGCCAGCAGCTTATCAGGGTGGATGTTTTTT. Its protein is CASSLSGWMFF.

This clone was picked up a small number of times. The CDR3 nucleotides read TGTGCCAGCAGTATGCGGGGAGCGGGGGGTTCCCGAGATACGCAGTATTTT. Its translation: CASSMRGAGGSRDTQYF. The gene calls are TRBV11-2 and TRBJ2-3, with 9 bases identical to TRBD2. Trimming at V came to 6 bases and at J to 5 bases, leaving 15 bases not matched to a gene. The CDR3 contains 17 residues. Looked up from germline, CDR1 is SGHAT and CDR2 is FQNNGV.

The chain combines TRBV7-9 with TRBJ1-4; D unresolved. The V gene's germline CDR1 is SEHNR and CDR2 FQNEAQ (reference sequence). V lost 0 bases, J lost 3 bases, and 8 bases lay in between. The CDR3 contains 15 residues. The CDR3 region is CASSLATASNEKLFF. The CDR3 DNA follows: TGTGCCAGCAGCTTAGCTACAGCCTCTAATGAAAAACTGTTTTTT.

The J gene is TRBJ2-1, the V gene TRBV19; D is unresolved. V shed 4 bases and J shed 0 bases, with 7 bases lying between them. The CDR3 is 14 residues long. CDR1 and CDR2 from the germline V gene are LNHDA and SQIVND (reference sequence). This CDR3 is CASSRLGSYNEQFF. CDR3 DNA sequence: TGTGCCAGTAGTAGACTGGGCTCCTACAATGAGCAGTTCTTC.

The chain combines TRBV19 with TRBJ2-3; tentative D call: TRBD1 (5 bases). Germline V gene data show CDR1 as LNHDA and CDR2 as SQIVND (reference sequence). Trimming cost V 6 bases and J 0 bases, with 10 bases left between them. This CDR3 has 14 amino acids. The CDR3 region is CASRKGPSTDTQYF. CDR3 sequence (DNA): TGTGCCAGTAGGAAGGGGCCCAGCACAGATACGCAGTATTTT.